This entry lists 4 T cell receptor beta chains sequenced from one sample in a study of blood T cells in healthy people across ages. A second PCR, run for about 7 to 11 cycles, used a sample-barcoded 5' primer plus a J-beta primer mix. One entry per CDR3 protein results from TCRdb running MiXCR on the 5' RACE reads. The profile covers around 690,000 distinct CDR3 sequences, with 58% appearing a single time and about two fifths taken by the ten largest. The sequenced sample was blood. The source is a man in his fifties or sixties in good health.

The rearrangement uses TRBV5-6 and TRBJ1-2; perhaps TRBD1 as D (5 bases). Germline V lookup: CDR1 SGHDT, CDR2 YYEEEE. V was shortened by 4 bases and J by 4 bases, with 17 bases between the two germline ends. The CDR3 consists of 15 residues. The CDR3 DNA sequence: TGTGCCAGCAGCCCCGGGGGGGGACTATCCTATGGCTACACCTTC. This sequence encodes CASSPGGGLSYGYTF.

This clonotype was seen ten or more times. This chain's CDR3 is CASSYSTRTNSPLHF. As DNA, the CDR3 is TGTGCCAGCAGTTACTCTACCAGAACCAATTCACCCCTCCACTTT. The rearrangement joins TRBV6-6 to TRBJ1-6, with D hard to call. With 0 bases removed from V and 7 bases from J, the gap between germline ends came to 10 bases. The CDR3 extends over 15 amino acids. Per the germline V gene, CDR1 is MNHNY and CDR2 is SVGAGI (reference sequence).

There are a few counts of this clonotype. One base away lies a much larger clone, so this may be a sequencing read error. The chain uses TRBV7-2 and TRBJ2-7, with D hard to call. Germline loops: CDR1 SGHTA, CDR2 FQGNSA. The CDR3 totals 14 residues. In nucleotides, the CDR3 is TGTGCCAGCAGCGTAGCCCGGTCTACCTACGAGCAGTACTTC. Protein sequence: CASSVARSTYEQYF.

The rearrangement joins TRBV20-1 to TRBJ2-5, with D perhaps being TRBD1 or TRBD2 (7 bases each). This CDR3 contains 16 residues. Trimming removed 0 bases at V and 1 base at J, with 15 bases between. Germline loops: CDR1 DFQATT, CDR2 SNEGSKA (reference sequence). CDR3 DNA: TGCAGTGCTAGAGAAAATGGCAGGGGGGGCCAAGAGACCCAGTACTTC. Translating gives CSARENGRGGQETQYF.